This entry features one T cell receptor beta chain sequence. Its antigen is currently unknown. This sample is part of a study of T cell responses to AZD1222 COVID-19 vaccine. Study-wide results and caveats: All repertoire sampling was performed exclusively after the peak T cell response.

The protocol was immunoSEQ multiplex PCR, while the TCRdb copy is restricted to in-frame clones and leaves out a portion. In the table there are around 66,000 clones, 70% to 80% of which are singletons. Between the trimmed V and J ends, which lost 6 bases and 15 bases, there was a span of 6 bases. This CDR3 is built from 8 residues. The sequence was collected from an adult in good health. The chain carries TRBV23-1 and TRBJ2-1, with D hard to call. TRBV23-1 is an ORF for which the function is uncertain. Sequenced here: peripheral blood, sampled on day 0 of MenACWY control vaccination. CDR3 nucleotides: TGCGCCAGCAGGGAGTCGTTCTTC. Translated: CASRESFF.